One and the same sample provided the 22 T cell receptor beta chains below, sequenced in a study of T-cell memory formation after mild COVID-19 (dated by TCRdb to about 2021). The library came from 5' RACE. Instrument used: Illumina NovaSeq 6000. The public reads were reanalyzed by TCRdb: fastp trimming at Q25, MiXCR alignment, in-frame beta chains only. Each entry is one CDR3 protein sequence, shown with its most common DNA and genes. Present in this sample are some 210,000 distinct CDR3 sequences, around 25% of which were seen just once. Jointly, the top ten make up approximately 10% of the sample. The material sequenced was PBMCs or a T cell subset sorted from them (not recorded which). The source is an adult woman who had mild COVID-19 (a few samples of this study predate the infection). The sample titles of this study are shuffled in the database, so cell type and time point are left out; the donor was told from shared clones.

The genes are TRBV6-1 and TRBJ2-3; 8 bases line up with TRBD2. Germline values: CDR1 MNHNS, CDR2 SASEGT. This CDR3 has 19 amino acids. The ends lost 6 bases at V and 3 bases at J; junction bases unmatched: 20. The CDR3 here is CASRLRRITGTSETDTQYF. The DNA of the CDR3 is TGTGCCAGCAGGCTGAGAAGGATTACCGGGACTAGTGAGACAGATACGCAGTATTTT.

In its sample, this clonotype was seen a few times. The V call is TRBV6-2 or TRBV6-3, the J call TRBJ2-7; TRBD1 agrees at 8 bases. This CDR3 comprises 14 residues. The germline gives CDR1 MNHEY, CDR2 SVGEGT. The J segment lost 3 bases and the V segment lost 5 bases, leaving 6 bases of the junction unmatched. CDR3 in DNA: TGTGCCAGCAGTCCTCCGGGACAGGTCTACGAGCAGTACTTC. It yields the protein CASSPPGQVYEQYF.

V gene TRBV7-9 combines with J gene TRBJ2-3; 10 bases agree with TRBD1. Germline assignment: CDR1 SEHNR and CDR2 FQNEAQ (reference sequence). Unmatched junction bases numbered 10, after V lost 4 bases and J lost 6 bases. This CDR3 region has 16 residues. The CDR3 region is CASSYGQGEKLDTQYF. The CDR3 nucleotides are TGTGCCAGCAGCTACGGACAGGGGGAAAAATTGGATACGCAGTATTTT.

This chain uses TRBV20-1 with TRBJ2-7; D is uncertain. The V end was cut by 0 bases, the J end by 3 bases, with 12 bases between. This CDR3 has 14 amino acids. Germline V gives CDR1 DFQATT, CDR2 SNEGSKA (reference sequence). The CDR3 DNA reads TGCAGTGCTAGAGATCCCAGCGCCAACTACGAGCAGTACTTC. This translates into CSARDPSANYEQYF.

This clonotype has more than one count but fewer than ten. The chain uses TRBV7-9 and TRBJ2-1; D ambiguous. Between the trimmed V and J ends, which lost 5 bases and 6 bases, there was a span of 5 bases. This CDR3 has 11 residues. Germline V CDR1 and CDR2: SEHNR, FQNEAQ (reference sequence). This CDR3 reads CASSESNEQFF. Here the CDR3 DNA reads TGTGCCAGCAGCGAGAGCAATGAGCAGTTCTTC.

This clonotype has a handful of counts. The V gene is TRBV6-6, the J gene TRBJ2-7, with TRBD2 identical over 14 bases. Per germline, CDR1 MNHNY and CDR2 SVGAGI (reference sequence). The CDR3 has 17 amino acids. J gave up 4 bases and V 6 bases, and 11 bases lay outside the gene matches. This chain's CDR3 is CASSLTWTSGGLYEQYF. DNA of the CDR3: TGTGCCAGCAGCCTAACGTGGACTAGCGGGGGGTTGTACGAGCAGTACTTC.

This clonotype was seen repeatedly, ten times or more. The chain carries TRBV18 and TRBJ2-1; TRBD1 aligns across 9 bases. After removal of 3 bases from V and 3 bases from J, the junction contained 9 bases not matched to a gene. CDR1 and CDR2 from the germline V gene are KGHSH and LQKENI. CDR3 length: 17 amino acids. The CDR3: CASSPRPGQGVYNEQFF. As DNA, the CDR3 is TGTGCCAGCTCACCTCGTCCGGGACAGGGCGTCTACAATGAGCAGTTCTTC.

This clonotype has a handful of counts. The J gene is TRBJ2-2, the V gene TRBV5-1, with D hard to call. CDR1 is SGHRS and CDR2 is YFSETQ in the germline V gene. Trimming stripped 4 bases from V and 1 base from J, with 11 bases between. CDR3 size: 15 residues. In nucleotides, the CDR3 is TGCGCCAGCAGCATGTCGACCGTGAACACCGGGGAGCTGTTTTTT. This sequence encodes CASSMSTVNTGELFF.

The chain joins TRBV18 to TRBJ1-6; 8 bases match TRBD1. Germline V gives CDR1 KGHSH, CDR2 LQKENI. CDR3 length: 21 residues. Trimming cost V 3 bases and J 4 bases; bases outside gene matches: 20. The CDR3: CASSPVQFRIGQGRYNSPLHF. The CDR3 DNA is TGTGCCAGCTCACCGGTTCAATTTCGGATTGGACAGGGAAGGTATAATTCACCCCTCCACTTT.

This chain joins TRBV24-1 and TRBJ2-1, with 12 bases identical to TRBD2. The CDR3 runs to 16 residues. The J segment lost 7 bases and the V segment lost 4 bases, leaving 7 bases of the junction unmatched. From germline, CDR1 is KGHDR and CDR2 SFDVKD. For the CDR3, the DNA is TGTGCCACCAGTGAGACCGCTAGCGGGAGGGGTAATGAGCAGTTCTTC. Protein: CATSETASGRGNEQFF.

This clonotype was seen at least ten times. V is TRBV6-2 or TRBV6-3 and J is TRBJ2-7; the D gene is possibly TRBD1 (5 bases). Between the trimmed V and J ends, which lost 3 bases and 6 bases, there was a span of 9 bases. Germline V CDR1 and CDR2: MNHEY, SVGEGT. The CDR3 covers 12 residues. CDR3 nucleotide sequence: TGTGCCAGCAGTTATGGACAAAGCGAGCAGTACTTC. It yields the protein CASSYGQSEQYF.

In this sample, this clonotype turned up a few times. CDR3 in amino acids: CASSRLEDTQYF. CDR3 DNA sequence: TGTGCCAGTAGTAGACTAGAGGATACGCAGTATTTT. The chain employs TRBV19 and TRBJ2-3; D might be TRBD2 (6 bases). The CDR3 consists of 12 residues. V was shortened by 4 bases and J by 6 bases, with 8 bases between the two germline ends. Germline loops: CDR1 LNHDA, CDR2 SQIVND (reference sequence).

This clonotype was seen more than once but under ten times. The CDR3 here is CASSSWTGGPYEQYF. CDR3 coding DNA: TGTGCCAGCAGCTCGTGGACAGGGGGCCCCTACGAGCAGTACTTC. V usage is TRBV7-8 and J usage is TRBJ2-7; 11 nucleotides line up with TRBD1. Germline CDR1 and CDR2: SGHVS and FQNEAQ. Germline trimming cut 4 bases from V and 2 bases from J; bases unmatched to any gene: 4. The CDR3 runs 15 residues.

This clonotype has just a few counts. The rearrangement joins TRBV29-1 to TRBJ2-7; either TRBD1 or TRBD2 may supply D (5 bases each). The CDR3 contains 16 residues. Trimming left V 4 bases short and J 3 bases short, with 22 bases between. The germline V gene has CDR1 SQVTM and CDR2 ANQGSEA. CDR3 loop: CSVAPGTGTQNYEQYF. The DNA for the CDR3 is TGCAGCGTTGCCCCCGGGACCGGGACCCAGAACTACGAGCAGTACTTC.

The J gene is TRBJ1-5, the V gene TRBV7-9, with TRBD1 matching 10 bases. After removal of 4 bases from V and 7 bases from J, the junction contained 1 base not matched to a gene. The CDR3 has 13 residues. Germline CDR1 SEHNR, CDR2 FQNEAQ (reference sequence). DNA of the CDR3: TGTGCCAGCAGCTGGGACAGGGGACAGCCCCAGCATTTT. This translates into CASSWDRGQPQHF. Complete variable domain (other parts from reference TRBV7-9 and TRBJ1-5): DTGVSQNPRHKITKRGQNVTFRCDPISEHNRLYWYRQTLGQGPEFLTYFQNEAQLEKSRLLSDRFSAERPKGSFSTLEIQRTEQGDSAMYLCASSWDRGQPQHFGDGTRLSIL.

Only a few counts were recorded for this clonotype. The genes are TRBV2 and TRBJ1-2; D perhaps matches TRBD1 (5 bases). CDR1 SNHLY and CDR2 FYNNEI come from the germline V gene. The CDR3 loop spans 16 amino acids. V was shortened by 6 bases and J by 0 bases, with 17 bases between the two germline ends. The CDR3 protein is CASRLGEWGSNYGYTF. CDR3 coding DNA: TGTGCCAGCAGATTGGGAGAGTGGGGCTCTAACTATGGCTACACCTTC.

V and J are TRBV7-3 and TRBJ2-5; D not resolved. The CDR3 has 13 amino acids. V gave up 2 bases and J gave up 0 bases, with 4 bases separating them. Germline V CDR1 and CDR2: SGHTA, FQGTGA. CDR3 in amino acids: CASSLANQETQYF. The CDR3 DNA reads as TGTGCCAGCAGCTTAGCGAACCAAGAGACCCAGTACTTC.

CDR3 sequence reads: CASSPDRGRTDTQYF. CDR3 nucleotide sequence: TGTGCCAGCTCACCGGACAGGGGGCGCACAGATACGCAGTATTTT. This rearrangement joins TRBV18 to TRBJ2-3; TRBD1 agrees at 11 bases. Germline CDR1 is KGHSH and CDR2 is LQKENI. V lost 3 bases to trimming and J lost 1 base; unmatched junction nucleotides: 0. This CDR3 spans 15 amino acids.

This chain joins TRBV7-9 and TRBJ1-1, with D perhaps matching TRBD1 (5 bases). Trimming shortened V by 5 bases and J by 2 bases, and 15 bases separated the two germline ends. Germline assignment: CDR1 SEHNR and CDR2 FQNEAQ (reference sequence). This CDR3 comprises 15 residues. CDR3 in amino acids: CASSQSGRINTEAFF. The CDR3 coding sequence is TGTGCCAGCAGCCAATCGGGACGGATCAACACTGAAGCTTTCTTT.

This chain's CDR3 is CASSPGQGVGNTIYF. The DNA of the CDR3 is TGCGCCAGCAGCCCGGGACAGGGGGTTGGAAACACCATATATTTT. V is TRBV5-1 and J is TRBJ1-3, with 11 bases identical to TRBD1. V shed 4 bases and J 3 bases; nucleotides not matched to a gene: 3. The CDR3 covers 15 residues. Germline V gene sequence: CDR1 SGHRS, CDR2 YFSETQ.

This chain links TRBV7-9 with TRBJ2-5, with D unresolved. Germline CDR1 is SEHNR and CDR2 is FQNEAQ (reference sequence). This CDR3 spans 13 amino acids. Trimming removed 3 bases at V and 4 bases at J, with 9 bases between. For the CDR3, the DNA is TGTGCCAGCAGCTTGGTGATTTCAGAGACCCAGTACTTC. This encodes CASSLVISETQYF.

The V and J genes are TRBV5-5 and TRBJ1-5; 11 bases fit TRBD1. CDR1 is SGHKS and CDR2 is YYEKEE in the germline V gene (reference sequence). CDR3 length equals 16 residues. J was trimmed by 6 bases and V by 4 bases; bases with no gene match: 9. The CDR3 DNA reads TGTGCCAGCAGCCATCGGGACAGGGGGAAAAGTCAGCCCCAGCATTTT. Amino acid sequence: CASSHRDRGKSQPQHF.